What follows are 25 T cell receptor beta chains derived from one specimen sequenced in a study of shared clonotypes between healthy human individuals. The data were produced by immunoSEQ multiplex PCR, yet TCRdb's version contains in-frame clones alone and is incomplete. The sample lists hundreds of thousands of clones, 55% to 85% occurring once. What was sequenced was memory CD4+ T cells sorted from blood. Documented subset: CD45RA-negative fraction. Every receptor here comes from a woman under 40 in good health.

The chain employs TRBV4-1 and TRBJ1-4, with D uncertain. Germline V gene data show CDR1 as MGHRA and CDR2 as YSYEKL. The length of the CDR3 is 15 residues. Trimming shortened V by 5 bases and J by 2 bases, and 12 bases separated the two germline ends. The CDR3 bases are TGCGCCAGCAGCGCCCGAGGGCTGACTAATGAAAAACTGTTTTTT. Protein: CASSARGLTNEKLFF.

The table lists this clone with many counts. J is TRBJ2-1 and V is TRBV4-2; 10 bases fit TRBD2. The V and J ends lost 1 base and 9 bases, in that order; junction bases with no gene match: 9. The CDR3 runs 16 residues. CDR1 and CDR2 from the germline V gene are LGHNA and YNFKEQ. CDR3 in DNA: TGTGCCAGCAGCCAAGCGCTAGCGGGAGCCGCCGGTGAGCAGTTCTTC. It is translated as CASSQALAGAAGEQFF.

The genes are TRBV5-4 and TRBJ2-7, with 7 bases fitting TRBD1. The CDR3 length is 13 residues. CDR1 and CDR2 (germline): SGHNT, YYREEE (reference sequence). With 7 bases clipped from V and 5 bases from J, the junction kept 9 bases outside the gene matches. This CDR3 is CASRIQGQDEQYF. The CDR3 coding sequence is TGTGCCAGCCGCATACAGGGGCAAGACGAGCAGTACTTC.

The CDR3 DNA reads TGTGCCAGCGTCGCCCAACAGGGTGGAGGGGAGACCCAGTACTTC. It specifies CASVAQQGGGETQYF. The rearrangement links TRBV28 to TRBJ2-5; the D call may be TRBD1 or TRBD2 (6 bases each). CDR3 length: 15 amino acids. Germline CDR1 is MDHEN and CDR2 is SYDVKM. Trimming stripped 8 bases from V and 5 bases from J, with 21 bases between.

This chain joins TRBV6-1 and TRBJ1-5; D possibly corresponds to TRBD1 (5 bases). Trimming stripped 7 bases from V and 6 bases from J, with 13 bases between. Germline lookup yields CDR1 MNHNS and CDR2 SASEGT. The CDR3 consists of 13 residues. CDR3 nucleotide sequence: TGTGCCAGCAACCGGGGCGAGGGTCAGCCCCAGCATTTT. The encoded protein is CASNRGEGQPQHF.

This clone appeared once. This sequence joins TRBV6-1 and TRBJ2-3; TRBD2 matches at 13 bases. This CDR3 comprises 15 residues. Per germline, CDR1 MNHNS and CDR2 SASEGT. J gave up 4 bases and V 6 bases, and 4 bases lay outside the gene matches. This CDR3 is CASRGLAGRADTQYF. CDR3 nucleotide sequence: TGTGCCAGCAGGGGACTAGCGGGACGCGCAGATACGCAGTATTTT.

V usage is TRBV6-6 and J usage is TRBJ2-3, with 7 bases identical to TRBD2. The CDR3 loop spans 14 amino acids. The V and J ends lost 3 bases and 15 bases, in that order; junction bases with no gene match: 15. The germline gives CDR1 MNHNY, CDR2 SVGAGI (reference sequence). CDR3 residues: CASSYVGGVLFTYF. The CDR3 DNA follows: TGTGCCAGCAGTTATGTGGGGGGGGTGCTCTTCACATATTTT.

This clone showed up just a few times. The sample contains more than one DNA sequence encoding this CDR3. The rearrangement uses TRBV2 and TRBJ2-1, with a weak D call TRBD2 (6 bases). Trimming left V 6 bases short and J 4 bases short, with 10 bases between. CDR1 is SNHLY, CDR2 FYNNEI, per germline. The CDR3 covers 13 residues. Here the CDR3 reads CASSRDSYNEQFF. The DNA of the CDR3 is TGTGCCAGCAGCCGGGACTCTTACAATGAGCAGTTCTTC.

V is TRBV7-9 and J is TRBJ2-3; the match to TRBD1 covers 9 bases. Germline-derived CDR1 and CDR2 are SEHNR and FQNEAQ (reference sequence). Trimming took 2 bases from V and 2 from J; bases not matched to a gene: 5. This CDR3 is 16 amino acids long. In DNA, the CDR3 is TGTGCCAGCAGCTTATGGGGACAGGGAAACACAGATACGCAGTATTTT. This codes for CASSLWGQGNTDTQYF. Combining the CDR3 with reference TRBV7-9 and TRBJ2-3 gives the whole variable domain DTGVSQNPRHKITKRGQNVTFRCDPISEHNRLYWYRQTLGQGPEFLTYFQNEAQLEKSRLLSDRFSAERPKGSFSTLEIQRTEQGDSAMYLCASSLWGQGNTDTQYFGPGTRLTVL.

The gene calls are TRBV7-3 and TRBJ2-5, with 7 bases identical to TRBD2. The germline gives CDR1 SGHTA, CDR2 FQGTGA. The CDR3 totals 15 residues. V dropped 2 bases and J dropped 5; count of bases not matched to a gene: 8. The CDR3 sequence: CASSLGAGVGETQYF. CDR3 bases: TGTGCCAGCAGCTTAGGGGCGGGAGTGGGGGAGACCCAGTACTTC. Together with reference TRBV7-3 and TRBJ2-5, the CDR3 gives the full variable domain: GAGVSQTPSNKVTEKGKYVELRCDPISGHTALYWYRQSLGQGPEFLIYFQGTGAADDSGLPNDRFFAVRPEGSVSTLKIQRTERGDSAVYLCASSLGAGVGETQYFGPGTRLLVL.

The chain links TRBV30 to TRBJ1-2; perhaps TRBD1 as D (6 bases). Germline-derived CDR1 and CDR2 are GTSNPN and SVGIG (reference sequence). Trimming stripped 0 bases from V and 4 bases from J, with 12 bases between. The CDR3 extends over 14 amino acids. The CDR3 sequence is CAWSVRGVSYGYTF. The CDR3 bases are TGTGCCTGGAGTGTAAGGGGGGTCAGCTATGGCTACACCTTC.

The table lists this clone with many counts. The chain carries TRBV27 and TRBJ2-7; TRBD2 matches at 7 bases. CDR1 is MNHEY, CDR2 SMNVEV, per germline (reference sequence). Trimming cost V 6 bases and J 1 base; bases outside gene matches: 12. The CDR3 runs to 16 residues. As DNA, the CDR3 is TGTGCCAGCAGCCCAATTATTTGGGGGGGTTCCTACGAGCAGTACTTC. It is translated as CASSPIIWGGSYEQYF.

The CDR3 loop reads CASSIPQGRNSPLHF. Written as DNA, the CDR3 is TGTGCCAGTAGTATTCCGCAGGGCAGAAATTCACCCCTCCACTTT. The V call is TRBV19, the J call TRBJ1-6; possible D gene TRBD1, 5 bases. This CDR3 spans 15 amino acids. CDR1 is LNHDA, CDR2 SQIVND, per germline (reference sequence). The V gene lost 3 bases and the J gene lost 7 bases, with 13 bases spanning the gap.

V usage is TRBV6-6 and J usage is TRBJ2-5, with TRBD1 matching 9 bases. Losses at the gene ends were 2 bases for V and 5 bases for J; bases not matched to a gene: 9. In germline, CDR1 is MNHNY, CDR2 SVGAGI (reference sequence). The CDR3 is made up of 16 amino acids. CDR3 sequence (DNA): TGTGCCAGCAGTTACCGGAGACAGGGGGTTAGGGAGACCCAGTACTTC. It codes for CASSYRRQGVRETQYF.

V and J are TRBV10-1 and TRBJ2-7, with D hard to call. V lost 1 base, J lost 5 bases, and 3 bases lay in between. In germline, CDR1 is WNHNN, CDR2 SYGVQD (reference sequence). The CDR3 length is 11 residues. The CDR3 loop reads CASSEFNEQYF. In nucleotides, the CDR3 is TGCGCCAGCAGTGAGTTCAACGAGCAGTACTTC.

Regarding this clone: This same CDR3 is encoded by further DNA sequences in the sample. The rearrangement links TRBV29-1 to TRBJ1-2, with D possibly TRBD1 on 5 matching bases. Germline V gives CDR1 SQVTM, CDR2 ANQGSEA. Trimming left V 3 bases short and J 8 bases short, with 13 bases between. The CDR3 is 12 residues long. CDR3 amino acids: CSVESSGGGYTF. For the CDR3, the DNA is TGCAGCGTTGAGTCTTCCGGGGGGGGCTACACCTTC.

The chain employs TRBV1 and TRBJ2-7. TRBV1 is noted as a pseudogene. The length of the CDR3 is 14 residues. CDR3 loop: CTSSQDKASYEQYF. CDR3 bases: TGCACCAGCAGCCAAGATAAGGCCTCCTACGAGCAGTACTTC.

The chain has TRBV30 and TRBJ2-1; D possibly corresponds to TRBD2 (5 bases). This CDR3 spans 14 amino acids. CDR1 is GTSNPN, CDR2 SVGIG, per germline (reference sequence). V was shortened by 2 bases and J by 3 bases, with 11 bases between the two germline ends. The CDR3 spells CAWSPSRGYNEQFF. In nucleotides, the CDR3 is TGTGCCTGGAGTCCCTCCCGGGGCTACAATGAGCAGTTCTTC.

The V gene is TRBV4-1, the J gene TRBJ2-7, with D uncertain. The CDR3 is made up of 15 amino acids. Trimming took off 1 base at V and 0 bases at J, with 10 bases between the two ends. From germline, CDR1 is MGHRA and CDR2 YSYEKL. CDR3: CASSQGPLSSYEQYF. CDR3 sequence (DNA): TGCGCCAGCAGCCAAGGGCCTCTGAGCTCCTACGAGCAGTACTTC.

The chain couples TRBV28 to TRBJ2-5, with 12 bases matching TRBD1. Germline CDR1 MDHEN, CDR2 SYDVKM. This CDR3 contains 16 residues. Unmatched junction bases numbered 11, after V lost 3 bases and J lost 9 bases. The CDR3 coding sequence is TGTGCCAGCAGTTTGGCCGGGACAGGGGGCCGTGGGGCCCAGTACTTC. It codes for CASSLAGTGGRGAQYF. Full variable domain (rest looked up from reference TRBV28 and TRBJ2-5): DVKVTQSSRYLVKRTGEKVFLECVQDMDHENMFWYRQDPGLGLRLIYFSYDVKMKEKGDIPEGYSVSREKKERFSLILESASTNQTSMYLCASSLAGTGGRGAQYFGPGTRLLVL.

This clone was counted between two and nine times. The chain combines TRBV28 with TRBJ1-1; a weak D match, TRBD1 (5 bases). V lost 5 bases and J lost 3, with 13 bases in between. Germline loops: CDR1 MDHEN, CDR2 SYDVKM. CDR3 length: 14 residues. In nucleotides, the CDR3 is TGTGCCAGCAGTCGCGTTGACAGTCACACTGAAGCTTTCTTT. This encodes CASSRVDSHTEAFF.

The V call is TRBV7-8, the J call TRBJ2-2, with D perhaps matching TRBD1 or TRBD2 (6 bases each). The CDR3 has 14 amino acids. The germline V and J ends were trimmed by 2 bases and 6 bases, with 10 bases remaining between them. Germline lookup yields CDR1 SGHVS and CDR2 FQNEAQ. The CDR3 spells CASSLRGEAGELFF. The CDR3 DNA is TGTGCCAGCAGCTTAAGGGGGGAGGCCGGGGAGCTGTTTTTT.

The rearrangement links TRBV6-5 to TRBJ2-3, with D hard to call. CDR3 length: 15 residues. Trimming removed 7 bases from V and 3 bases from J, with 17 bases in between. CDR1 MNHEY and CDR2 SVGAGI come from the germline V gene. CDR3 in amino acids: CASNMVGDGTDTQYF. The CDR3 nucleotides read TGTGCCAGCAATATGGTGGGCGACGGGACAGATACGCAGTATTTT.

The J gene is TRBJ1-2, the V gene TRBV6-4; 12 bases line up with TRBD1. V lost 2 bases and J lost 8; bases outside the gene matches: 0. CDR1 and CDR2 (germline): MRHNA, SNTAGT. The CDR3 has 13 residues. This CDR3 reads CASSDGTGGGYTF. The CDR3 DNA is TGTGCCAGCAGTGACGGGACAGGGGGCGGCTACACCTTC.

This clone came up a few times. The CDR3 region has the DNA TGCGCCAGCAGCACTCGACAGTCGGCAAGCACTGAAGCTTTCTTT. It is translated as CASSTRQSASTEAFF. The rearrangement links TRBV5-1 to TRBJ1-1; TRBD1 might be the D (5 bases). The CDR3 covers 15 residues. V was trimmed by 4 bases and J by 4 bases, leaving 17 bases between them. Germline V gene sequence: CDR1 SGHRS, CDR2 YFSETQ.